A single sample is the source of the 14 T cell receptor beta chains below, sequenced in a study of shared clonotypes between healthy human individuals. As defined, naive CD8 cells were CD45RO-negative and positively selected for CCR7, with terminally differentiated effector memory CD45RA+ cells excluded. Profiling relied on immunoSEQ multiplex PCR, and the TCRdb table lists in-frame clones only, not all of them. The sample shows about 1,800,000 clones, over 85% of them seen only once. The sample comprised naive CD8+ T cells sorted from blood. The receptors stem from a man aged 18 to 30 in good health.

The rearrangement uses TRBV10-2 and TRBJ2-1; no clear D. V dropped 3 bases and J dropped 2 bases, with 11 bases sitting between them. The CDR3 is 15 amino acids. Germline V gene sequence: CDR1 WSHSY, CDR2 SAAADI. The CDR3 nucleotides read TGCGCCAGCAGTGAATTTGGGCTCCCCTACAATGAGCAGTTCTTC. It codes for CASSEFGLPYNEQFF.

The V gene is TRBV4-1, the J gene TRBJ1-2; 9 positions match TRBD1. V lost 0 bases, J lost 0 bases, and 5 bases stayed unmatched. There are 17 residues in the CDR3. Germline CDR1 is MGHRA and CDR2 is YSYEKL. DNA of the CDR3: TGCGCCAGCAGCCAAGATGATCGGACAGGGGCTAACTATGGCTACACCTTC. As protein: CASSQDDRTGANYGYTF.

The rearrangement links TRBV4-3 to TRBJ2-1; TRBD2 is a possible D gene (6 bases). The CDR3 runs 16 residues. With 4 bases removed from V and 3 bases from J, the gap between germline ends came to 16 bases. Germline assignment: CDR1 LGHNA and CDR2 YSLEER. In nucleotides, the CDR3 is TGCGCCAGCAGCCCGGAGGGTAGCGGAGGCTACAATGAGCAGTTCTTC. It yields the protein CASSPEGSGGYNEQFF.

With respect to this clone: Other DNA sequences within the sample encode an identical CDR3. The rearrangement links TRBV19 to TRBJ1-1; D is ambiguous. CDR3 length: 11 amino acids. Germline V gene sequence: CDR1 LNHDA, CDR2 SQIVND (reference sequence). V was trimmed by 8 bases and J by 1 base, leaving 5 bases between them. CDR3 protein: CASSANTEAFF. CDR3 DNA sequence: TGTGCCAGTTCGGCGAACACTGAAGCTTTCTTT.

The CDR3 loop reads CASSASGNTGELFF. Here the CDR3 DNA reads TGTGCCAGCAGCGCTAGCGGCAACACCGGGGAGCTGTTTTTT. The V and J genes are TRBV27 and TRBJ2-2, with TRBD2 identical over 7 bases. J lost 2 bases, V lost 6 bases, and 3 bases had no gene match. The germline V gene has CDR1 MNHEY and CDR2 SMNVEV (reference sequence). The CDR3 is 14 amino acids.

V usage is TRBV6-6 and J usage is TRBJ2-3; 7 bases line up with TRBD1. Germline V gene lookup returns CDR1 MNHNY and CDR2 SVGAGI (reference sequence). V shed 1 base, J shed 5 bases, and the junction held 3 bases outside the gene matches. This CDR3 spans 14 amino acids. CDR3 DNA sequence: TGTGCCAGCAGTTACTGGCAGGGGGTAGATACGCAGTATTTT. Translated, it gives CASSYWQGVDTQYF.

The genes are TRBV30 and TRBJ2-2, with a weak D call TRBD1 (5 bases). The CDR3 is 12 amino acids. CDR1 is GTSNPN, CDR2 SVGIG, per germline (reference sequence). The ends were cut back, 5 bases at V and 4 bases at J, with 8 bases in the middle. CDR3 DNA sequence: TGTGCCTGGGACAGTTCCACCGGGGAGCTGTTTTTT. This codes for CAWDSSTGELFF.

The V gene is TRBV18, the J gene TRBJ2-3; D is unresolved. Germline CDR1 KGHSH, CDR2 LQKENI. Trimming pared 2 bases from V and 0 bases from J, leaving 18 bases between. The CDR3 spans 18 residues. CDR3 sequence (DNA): TGTGCCAGCTCACCAAGAGACTCCTATGGGTTGAGCACAGATACGCAGTATTTT. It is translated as CASSPRDSYGLSTDTQYF. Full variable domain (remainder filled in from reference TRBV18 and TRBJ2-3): NAGVMQNPRHLVRRRGQEARLRCSPMKGHSHVYWYRQLPEEGLKFMVYLQKENIIDESGMPKERFSAEFPKEGPSILRIQQVVRGDSAAYFCASSPRDSYGLSTDTQYFGPGTRLTVL.

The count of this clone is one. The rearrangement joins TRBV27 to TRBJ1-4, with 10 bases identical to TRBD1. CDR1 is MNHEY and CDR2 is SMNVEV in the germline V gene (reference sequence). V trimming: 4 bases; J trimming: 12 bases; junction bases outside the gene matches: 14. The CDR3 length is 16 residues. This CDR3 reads CASSSGAGTGALELFF. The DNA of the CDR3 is TGTGCCAGCAGTTCGGGGGCTGGGACAGGGGCATTGGAACTGTTTTTT. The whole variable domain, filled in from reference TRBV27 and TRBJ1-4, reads EAQVTQNPRYLITVTGKKLTVTCSQNMNHEYMSWYRQDPGLGLRQIYYSMNVEVTDKGDVPEGYKVSRKEKRNFPLILESPSPNQTSLYFCASSSGAGTGALELFFGSGTQLSVL.

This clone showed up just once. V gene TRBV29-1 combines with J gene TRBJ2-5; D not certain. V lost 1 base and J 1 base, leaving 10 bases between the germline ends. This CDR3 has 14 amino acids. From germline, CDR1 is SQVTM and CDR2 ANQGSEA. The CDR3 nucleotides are TGCAGCGTTGAAGGTCCAGACCCCCAAGAGACCCAGTACTTC. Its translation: CSVEGPDPQETQYF.

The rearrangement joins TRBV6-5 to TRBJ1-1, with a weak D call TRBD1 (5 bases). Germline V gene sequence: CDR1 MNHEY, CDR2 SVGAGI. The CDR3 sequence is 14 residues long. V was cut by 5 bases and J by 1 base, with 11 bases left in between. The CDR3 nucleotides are TGTGCCAGCAGTCCCCGACAGACGAACACTGAAGCTTTCTTT. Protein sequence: CASSPRQTNTEAFF.

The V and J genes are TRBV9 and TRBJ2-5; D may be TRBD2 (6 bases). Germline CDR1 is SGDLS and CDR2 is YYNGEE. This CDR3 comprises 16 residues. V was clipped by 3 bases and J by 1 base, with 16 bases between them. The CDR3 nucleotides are TGTGCCAGCAGCGCCTCCGGGACTCCTAGCCAAGAGACCCAGTACTTC. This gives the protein CASSASGTPSQETQYF.

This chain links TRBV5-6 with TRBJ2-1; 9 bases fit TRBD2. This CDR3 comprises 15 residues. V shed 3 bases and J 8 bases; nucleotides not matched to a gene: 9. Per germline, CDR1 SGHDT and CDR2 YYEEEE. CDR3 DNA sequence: TGTGCCAGCAGCTCCTTCGCGGGAGGGTTCGATGAGCAGTTCTTC. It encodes CASSSFAGGFDEQFF.

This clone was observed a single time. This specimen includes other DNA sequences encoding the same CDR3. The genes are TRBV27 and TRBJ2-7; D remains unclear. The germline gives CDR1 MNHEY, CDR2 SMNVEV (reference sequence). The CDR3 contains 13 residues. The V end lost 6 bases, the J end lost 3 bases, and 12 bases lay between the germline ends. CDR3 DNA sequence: TGTGCCAGCAGCCTAGGTTCGGGCTACGAGCAGTACTTC. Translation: CASSLGSGYEQYF.